This TCR beta chain is drawn from a study of blood T cell repertoires in COVID-19. The overall study: Sources were T cells, B-cell-depleted T cells, or PBMCs; the material itself was cDNA or gDNA.

Participant age was roughly 18 to 90 years, and participants resided in about two dozen US areas. What the recovered Cohort 3 donors had was two negative PCRs, clearance, or symptom resolution. The repertoire was sequenced with immunoSEQ multiplex PCR; TCRdb's copy has only in-frame clones and lacks some. The sample shows 310,000 or so clones, around nine tenths of them seen only once. The CDR3 spans 11 residues. V was trimmed by 5 bases and J by 7 bases, leaving 8 bases between them. This chain connects TRBV12-3 or TRBV12-4 to TRBJ1-2, with D unresolved. This clonotype originated in a woman in her twenties or thirties who had recovered from COVID-19. Sequencing input: PBMCs or T cells enriched from blood (not recorded which). CDR3 sequence reads: CASSREGGYTF. In DNA form, the CDR3 reads TGTGCCAGCAGTAGGGAGGGTGGCTACACCTTC.